These T cell receptor beta chains were read from a single sample in a study of blood T cell repertoires in COVID-19. TCRdb's table, derived via immunoSEQ multiplex PCR, lists solely in-frame clones and lacks some. The data contain under 300,000 clones, 70% to 85% of them seen just once; the ten biggest clones take up over 14%. What was sequenced was PBMCs or T cells enriched from blood (not recorded which). These receptors were obtained from a middle-aged man who had recovered from COVID-19. CDR3s leave out the opening cysteine and the closing phenylalanine or tryptophan. Fields, in order: V gene, clone size, J gene, CDR3 protein. Not every row has a clone size; where given, it reads once, few, many or a size class.

v_call: TRBV30; clone_size: .; j_call: TRBJ2-7; cdr3_aa: ASSPAGEQY
v_call: TRBV28; clone_size: .; j_call: TRBJ1-2; cdr3_aa: ASSFPGEFYGYT
v_call: TRBV6-2/TRBV6-3; clone_size: .; j_call: TRBJ1-1; cdr3_aa: ASSSGQGVEAF
v_call: TRBV12-3/TRBV12-4; clone_size: .; j_call: TRBJ2-7; cdr3_aa: ASSLTRTYEQY
v_call: TRBV18; clone_size: few; j_call: TRBJ2-7; cdr3_aa: ASSPSVAGGSYEQY
v_call: TRBV6-2/TRBV6-3; clone_size: few; j_call: TRBJ1-1; cdr3_aa: ASSWGGIAEAF
v_call: TRBV11-2; clone_size: few; j_call: TRBJ2-1; cdr3_aa: ASSFGGVRYEQF
v_call: TRBV10-3; clone_size: .; j_call: TRBJ1-4; cdr3_aa: AISETGREKLF
v_call: TRBV27; clone_size: few; j_call: TRBJ1-2; cdr3_aa: ASSFGGAVGYT
v_call: TRBV4-3; clone_size: .; j_call: TRBJ2-6; cdr3_aa: ASSPVSGANVLT
v_call: TRBV5-8; clone_size: .; j_call: TRBJ1-6; cdr3_aa: ASSLGRENSPLH
v_call: TRBV27; clone_size: .; j_call: TRBJ2-4; cdr3_aa: ASSLFWVGQGNIQY
v_call: TRBV7-2; clone_size: .; j_call: TRBJ1-6; cdr3_aa: ASSLGQGVGSPLH
v_call: TRBV12-3/TRBV12-4; clone_size: few; j_call: TRBJ1-1; cdr3_aa: ASSRTGVAEAF
v_call: TRBV5-4; clone_size: .; j_call: TRBJ2-2; cdr3_aa: ASSTTGGDTGELF